This T cell receptor beta chain originates from a study of blood T cell repertoires in COVID-19. In the study overall: Sample material is recorded as cDNA or gDNA derived from T cells, B-cell-depleted T cells, or PBMCs.

Trimming removed 6 bases from V and 4 bases from J, with 12 bases in between. Germline-derived CDR1 and CDR2 are SGHVS and FQNEAQ. This CDR3 comprises 13 residues. How the authors handled the data: Amplification of reference gene primers was used by the study to estimate nucleated cell counts. Assay: immunoSEQ multiplex PCR; the TCRdb copy retains only in-frame clones and omits some. That table gives V, J and clone size, and the DNA gave D and trimming. The sample has 150,000 to 200,000 clones, roughly nine tenths seen once; the top ten hold 3% to 4%. This clone has just one count. The J gene is TRBJ2-5, the V gene TRBV7-8, with a tentative D call TRBD1 (6 bases). This TCR was sampled from an older woman with acute or convalescent COVID-19. Material: peripheral blood. The CDR3 here is CASRKAGVETQYF. Here the CDR3 DNA reads TGTGCCAGCAGGAAAGCAGGGGTAGAGACCCAGTACTTC.